The rows below give T cell receptor beta chains drawn from one sample of a study of T cell repertoires in cytomegalovirus infection. TCRdb independently ran MiXCR on the reads; one entry per CDR3 protein. The sample yields more than 400,000 distinct CDR3 sequences, approximately 26% seen once. Material for sequencing was PBMCs. The receptors shown here come from a human donor in good health (CMV status not recorded). Some clones in this sample may be carry-over from other donors' samples. Both conserved end residues are trimmed from each CDR3. The order of the fields is V gene, J gene, CDR3 protein.

v_gene: TRBV7-3
j_gene: TRBJ2-3
CDR3aa: ASSGGLAGAHTQY

v_gene: TRBV7-2
j_gene: TRBJ1-1
CDR3aa: ASSLWWNTEAF

v_gene: TRBV24-1
j_gene: TRBJ2-1
CDR3aa: ATSDGGAGGNEQF

v_gene: TRBV4-3
j_gene: TRBJ2-1
CDR3aa: ASSQSPRVAVEQF

v_gene: TRBV6-5
j_gene: TRBJ2-1
CDR3aa: ASSGRAGGSYNEQF

v_gene: TRBV6-2/TRBV6-3
j_gene: TRBJ1-1
CDR3aa: ASSHLNNRETEAF

v_gene: TRBV6-2/TRBV6-3
j_gene: TRBJ2-1
CDR3aa: ASSPQTGPSFAFYNEQF

v_gene: TRBV12-3/TRBV12-4
j_gene: TRBJ2-1
CDR3aa: ASSLAGPLQF

v_gene: TRBV2
j_gene: TRBJ2-5
CDR3aa: ASTEPGTGLQETQY

v_gene: TRBV23-1
j_gene: TRBJ2-5
CDR3aa: APLTRETQY

v_gene: TRBV7-2
j_gene: TRBJ2-3
CDR3aa: ASSSDRGRADTQY

v_gene: TRBV4-3
j_gene: TRBJ2-1
CDR3aa: ASSQDPTSGTYNEQF

v_gene: TRBV29-1
j_gene: TRBJ1-5
CDR3aa: SVIRGENQPQH

v_gene: TRBV5-4
j_gene: TRBJ2-5
CDR3aa: ASSLSQITETQY

v_gene: TRBV29-1
j_gene: TRBJ2-7
CDR3aa: SVEGTGGPEQY

v_gene: TRBV7-6
j_gene: TRBJ2-1
CDR3aa: ASRSGLAGGPVGTHNEQF

v_gene: TRBV6-1
j_gene: TRBJ2-3
CDR3aa: ASSSQRGWDTQY

v_gene: TRBV7-8
j_gene: TRBJ2-7
CDR3aa: ASSSTSASFYEQY

v_gene: TRBV5-6
j_gene: TRBJ2-5
CDR3aa: ASSAGLAPSETQY

v_gene: TRBV19
j_gene: TRBJ2-1
CDR3aa: ASSGALAASYNEQF